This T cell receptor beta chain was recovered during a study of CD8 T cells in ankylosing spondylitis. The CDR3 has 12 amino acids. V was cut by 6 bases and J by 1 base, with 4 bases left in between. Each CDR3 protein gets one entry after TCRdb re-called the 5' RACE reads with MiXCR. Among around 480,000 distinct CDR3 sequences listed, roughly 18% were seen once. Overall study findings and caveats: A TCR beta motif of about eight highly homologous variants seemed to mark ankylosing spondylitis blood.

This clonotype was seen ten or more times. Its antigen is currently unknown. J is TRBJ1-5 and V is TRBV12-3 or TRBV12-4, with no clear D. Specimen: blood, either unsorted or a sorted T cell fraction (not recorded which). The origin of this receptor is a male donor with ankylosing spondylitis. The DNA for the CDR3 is TGTGCCAGCAGCGAGAGCAATCAGCCCCAGCATTTT. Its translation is CASSESNQPQHF.